Shown below are 22 T cell receptor beta chains from a single sample sequenced in a study of blood T cell repertoires in COVID-19. Using immunoSEQ multiplex PCR, the repertoire was profiled, and TCRdb retains in-frame clones only, with some absent. The sample lists 20,000 or so clones; approximately 91% were seen once. What was sequenced was peripheral blood. The receptor set was obtained from a man aged 65 to 85 with active COVID-19.

V gene TRBV19 combines with J gene TRBJ2-7; 7 nucleotides match TRBD2. The length of the CDR3 is 14 residues. Germline CDR1 LNHDA, CDR2 SQIVND (reference sequence). The junction had 5 bases not matched to a gene; V was cut back by 3 bases and J by 3 bases. As DNA, the CDR3 is TGTGCCAGTAGTATGCGGGAGAGTTACTACGAGCAGTACTTC. It translates to CASSMRESYYEQYF. The full variable domain, with the rest looked up from reference TRBV19 and TRBJ2-7, is DGGITQSPKYLFRKEGQNVTLSCEQNLNHDAMYWYRQDPGQGLRLIYYSQIVNDFQKGDIAEGYSVSREKKESFPLTVTSAQKNPTAFYLCASSMRESYYEQYFGPGTRLTVT.

The chain is built from TRBV12-3 or TRBV12-4 and TRBJ1-2; 7 nucleotides agree with TRBD1. This CDR3 comprises 13 residues. V lost 2 bases and J lost 6; bases outside the gene matches: 3. CDR3 protein: CASSLRQGHGYTF. The CDR3 coding sequence is TGTGCCAGCAGTTTAAGACAGGGCCATGGCTACACCTTC.

J is TRBJ1-3 and V is TRBV28; D gene ambiguous. This CDR3 spans 13 amino acids. Trimming took off 6 bases at V and 4 bases at J, with 10 bases between the two ends. Germline CDR1 is MDHEN and CDR2 is SYDVKM. The CDR3 protein is CASSERGGNTIYF. CDR3 nucleotides: TGTGCCAGCAGCGAACGGGGAGGAAACACCATATATTTT.

J is TRBJ2-1 and V is TRBV11-2; D may be TRBD1 (5 bases). This CDR3 has 15 residues. The germline V gene encodes CDR1 SGHAT and CDR2 FQNNGV. Trimming removed 3 bases at V and 8 bases at J, with 17 bases between. CDR3 nucleotide sequence: TGTGCCAGCAGCTTGCCGTTAGTAGGGGCCGATGAGCAGTTCTTC. It specifies CASSLPLVGADEQFF.

The V call is TRBV5-6, the J call TRBJ2-1, with 7 nucleotides matching TRBD2. CDR1 SGHDT and CDR2 YYEEEE come from the germline V gene. This CDR3 has 16 residues. After removal of 4 bases from V and 7 bases from J, the junction contained 14 bases not matched to a gene. For the CDR3, the DNA is TGTGCCAGCAGCGTCGGCGGGGGTGGGCCGGGGAATGAGCAGTTCTTC. Amino acid sequence: CASSVGGGGPGNEQFF. Full variable domain (outside the CDR3, taken from reference TRBV5-6 and TRBJ2-1): DAGVTQSPTHLIKTRGQQVTLRCSPKSGHDTVSWYQQALGQGPQFIFQYYEEEERQRGNFPDRFSGHQFPNYSSELNVNALLLGDSALYLCASSVGGGGPGNEQFFGPGTRLTVL.

The chain links TRBV4-1 to TRBJ1-1, with D possibly being TRBD1 (5 bases). Germline V gene sequence: CDR1 MGHRA, CDR2 YSYEKL. The CDR3 runs 17 residues. The V end lost 1 base, the J end lost 0 bases, and 15 bases lay between the germline ends. The CDR3, as DNA: TGCGCCAGCAGCCAAGGTGGGGCCCAGGGCTTGAACACTGAAGCTTTCTTT. This codes for CASSQGGAQGLNTEAFF.

This clone is a singleton in its sample. The gene calls are TRBV12-3 or TRBV12-4 and TRBJ2-7, with D perhaps TRBD2 (6 bases). The CDR3 runs to 13 residues. V was cut by 6 bases and J by 7 bases, with 16 bases left in between. CDR3 region: CASRAGPQGEQYF. CDR3 nucleotides: TGTGCCAGCAGGGCGGGACCGCAGGGAGAGCAGTACTTC.

Concerning this clone itself: This specimen includes other DNA sequences encoding the same CDR3. This chain links TRBV20-1 with TRBJ2-7; the D gene is possibly TRBD1 (5 bases). The CDR3 loop spans 11 amino acids. The germline V gene has CDR1 DFQATT and CDR2 SNEGSKA (reference sequence). Trimming removed 2 bases from V and 6 bases from J, with 8 bases in between. This chain's CDR3 is CSARSGFEQYF. For the CDR3, the DNA is TGCAGTGCTAGATCAGGGTTCGAGCAGTACTTC.

This clone was seen just once. This CDR3 reads CASSLGHIANTEAFF. The CDR3 DNA reads TGCGCCAGCAGCTTGGGACACATCGCGAACACTGAAGCTTTCTTT. The chain has TRBV5-1 and TRBJ1-1; D not certain. Germline values: CDR1 SGHRS, CDR2 YFSETQ. The CDR3 is made up of 15 amino acids. Trimming took off 0 bases at V and 1 base at J, with 10 bases between the two ends.

CDR3 sequence: CASSLDRGAYEQYF. The DNA for the CDR3 is TGTGCCAGCAGCCTGGACAGGGGTGCCTACGAGCAGTACTTC. The rearrangement joins TRBV5-4 to TRBJ2-7, with 9 bases that match TRBD1. V lost 4 bases and J lost 2; bases outside the gene matches: 4. The CDR3 consists of 14 residues. Germline V gene lookup returns CDR1 SGHNT and CDR2 YYREEE (reference sequence).

The chain carries TRBV18 and TRBJ2-2, with TRBD1 identical over 8 bases. Per the germline V gene, CDR1 is KGHSH and CDR2 is LQKENI. V gave up 3 bases and J gave up 6 bases; unmatched junction bases: 9. The CDR3 covers 16 residues. As DNA, the CDR3 is TGTGCCAGCTCACCGGCGACAGGGGATGGACCCGGGGAGCTGTTTTTT. Translating gives CASSPATGDGPGELFF. Together with reference TRBV18 and TRBJ2-2, the CDR3 gives the full variable domain: NAGVMQNPRHLVRRRGQEARLRCSPMKGHSHVYWYRQLPEEGLKFMVYLQKENIIDESGMPKERFSAEFPKEGPSILRIQQVVRGDSAAYFCASSPATGDGPGELFFGEGSRLTVL.

The chain combines TRBV4-1 with TRBJ2-1; 7 bases fit TRBD2. This CDR3 has 13 amino acids. V lost 8 bases and J lost 2; bases outside the gene matches: 3. Germline values: CDR1 MGHRA, CDR2 YSYEKL. CDR3 DNA: TGCGCCAGCGGGAGGGCTACCTACAATGAGCAGTTCTTC. Translation: CASGRATYNEQFF.

The chain employs TRBV18 and TRBJ1-5, with 7 nucleotides matching TRBD1. This CDR3 has 15 amino acids. The V gene end was trimmed by 5 bases and the J gene end by 1 base; junction bases not matched to a gene: 5. CDR1 and CDR2 (germline): KGHSH, LQKENI. Written as DNA, the CDR3 is TGTGCCAGCTCAAGCCAGACAGGGAGCAATCAGCCCCAGCATTTT. Its translation: CASSSQTGSNQPQHF. The variable domain in full, with the rest retrieved from reference TRBV18 and TRBJ1-5, is NAGVMQNPRHLVRRRGQEARLRCSPMKGHSHVYWYRQLPEEGLKFMVYLQKENIIDESGMPKERFSAEFPKEGPSILRIQQVVRGDSAAYFCASSSQTGSNQPQHFGDGTRLSIL.

This clone has only a few counts. CDR3 nucleotides: TGTGCCAGCTCTTCGTCGGGTATGGCCGAGCAGTACTTC. Translating it yields CASSSSGMAEQYF. This chain joins TRBV18 and TRBJ2-7; no firm D call. Trimming left V 6 bases short and J 6 bases short, with 15 bases between. CDR1 is KGHSH, CDR2 LQKENI, per germline. The CDR3 runs 13 residues. The variable domain in full, completed from reference TRBV18 and TRBJ2-7, reads NAGVMQNPRHLVRRRGQEARLRCSPMKGHSHVYWYRQLPEEGLKFMVYLQKENIIDESGMPKERFSAEFPKEGPSILRIQQVVRGDSAAYFCASSSSGMAEQYFGPGTRLTVT.

This sequence joins TRBV5-1 and TRBJ1-6; 7 bases agree with TRBD1. J lost 8 bases, V lost 4 bases, and 6 bases had no gene match. There are 14 residues in the CDR3. Germline loops: CDR1 SGHRS, CDR2 YFSETQ. As DNA, the CDR3 is TGCGCCAGCAGCAATGGACAGGCCGATTCACCCCTCCACTTT. Translation gives CASSNGQADSPLHF.

The chain links TRBV5-1 to TRBJ2-1; 7 bases fit TRBD1. Germline V gene sequence: CDR1 SGHRS, CDR2 YFSETQ. The CDR3 covers 14 residues. The V and J ends lost 3 bases and 4 bases, in that order; junction bases with no gene match: 4. In DNA, the CDR3 is TGCGCCAGCAGCTCGGGACAGCCGTACAATGAGCAGTTCTTC. Encoded protein: CASSSGQPYNEQFF.

The rearrangement links TRBV21-1 to TRBJ1-6; the DNA was not compared with TRBD1, the D call given in the table. TRBV21-1 is a pseudogene. This CDR3 comprises 14 residues. The CDR3 protein is CASSSRAHTSPLHF. CDR3 DNA: TGTGCCAGCAGCTCCAGGGCACATACTTCACCCCTCCACTTT.

V and J are TRBV6-5 and TRBJ1-5; D gene uncertain. The CDR3 consists of 12 residues. Germline values: CDR1 MNHEY, CDR2 SVGAGI. V lost 5 bases, J lost 8 bases, and 10 bases lay in between. CDR3: CASSPSGEPQHF. The CDR3 DNA reads as TGTGCCAGCAGTCCCTCGGGAGAGCCCCAGCATTTT.

This clone has only one observation. The rearrangement joins TRBV10-3 to TRBJ1-6; 8 bases map to TRBD1. V lost 4 bases to trimming and J lost 9 bases; unmatched junction nucleotides: 2. This CDR3 is built from 13 residues. The germline V gene encodes CDR1 ENHRY and CDR2 SYGVKD. The CDR3 loop reads CAISGTGPSPLHF. The CDR3 nucleotides read TGTGCCATCAGTGGGACAGGGCCTTCACCCCTCCACTTT.

This clone has a single count. The chain has TRBV2 and TRBJ2-4; D possibly corresponds to TRBD2 (5 bases). The CDR3 covers 13 residues. The V gene lost 3 bases and the J gene lost 7 bases, with 10 bases spanning the gap. From germline, CDR1 is SNHLY and CDR2 FYNNEI. In DNA, the CDR3 is TGTGCCAGCAGTGATGGGCGGGCGAACATTCAGTACTTC. It codes for CASSDGRANIQYF.

This chain joins TRBV28 and TRBJ2-1, with D perhaps matching TRBD1 (6 bases). There are 14 residues in the CDR3. Germline V gives CDR1 MDHEN, CDR2 SYDVKM. V was clipped by 5 bases and J by 4 bases, with 12 bases between them. The DNA of the CDR3 is TGTGCCAGCAGTCCGGGACACATGTACAATGAGCAGTTCTTC. This translates into CASSPGHMYNEQFF. The variable domain in full, completed from reference TRBV28 and TRBJ2-1, reads DVKVTQSSRYLVKRTGEKVFLECVQDMDHENMFWYRQDPGLGLRLIYFSYDVKMKEKGDIPEGYSVSREKKERFSLILESASTNQTSMYLCASSPGHMYNEQFFGPGTRLTVL.

The chain combines TRBV6-1 with TRBJ1-4; 8 nucleotides match TRBD1. Germline V gene sequence: CDR1 MNHNS, CDR2 SASEGT. CDR3 length equals 16 residues. Trimming removed 4 bases from V and 8 bases from J; junction bases left unmatched: 12. The CDR3 DNA sequence: TGTGCCAGCAGTGGAGGGCAGGGGGCAGGAGGGGAAAAACTGTTTTTT. It yields the protein CASSGGQGAGGEKLFF.